This T cell receptor (beta chain) emerged from a study of blood T cell repertoires in COVID-19. Overall study context: Samples came from the United States, Italy and Spain, spanning acute and convalescent COVID-19. PBMCs, B-cell-depleted T cells, or T cells provided the cDNA or gDNA that made up the material.

Per the authors' pipeline: Researchers report that nucleated cell counts were estimated from reference gene primer amplification. Clones were read by immunoSEQ multiplex PCR, and TCRdb kept only the in-frame ones, dropping some. V, J and clone size reflect that table, while D and trimming were determined from the DNA. The sample has 200,000 or so clones; 85% are singletons. The germline CDR1 and CDR2 sequences are SGHNT and YENEEA. V shed 5 bases, J shed 14 bases, and the junction held 14 bases outside the gene matches. This CDR3 contains 14 residues. The receptor's source is a man aged 50 to 59 who had recovered from COVID-19. The chain has TRBV11-3 and TRBJ2-4, with 8 nucleotides matching TRBD1. Sequenced sample: peripheral blood. The CDR3 sequence is CASSPGRGPPEEYF. The CDR3 DNA is TGTGCCAGCAGCCCCGGCAGGGGGCCCCCGGAGGAGTACTTC. The variable domain in full, completed from reference TRBV11-3 and TRBJ2-4, reads EAGVVQSPRYKIIEKKQPVAFWCNPISGHNTLYWYLQNLGQGPELLIRYENEEAVDDSQLPKDRFSAERLKGVDSTLKIQPAELGDSAVYLCASSPGRGPPEEYFGAGTRLSVL.